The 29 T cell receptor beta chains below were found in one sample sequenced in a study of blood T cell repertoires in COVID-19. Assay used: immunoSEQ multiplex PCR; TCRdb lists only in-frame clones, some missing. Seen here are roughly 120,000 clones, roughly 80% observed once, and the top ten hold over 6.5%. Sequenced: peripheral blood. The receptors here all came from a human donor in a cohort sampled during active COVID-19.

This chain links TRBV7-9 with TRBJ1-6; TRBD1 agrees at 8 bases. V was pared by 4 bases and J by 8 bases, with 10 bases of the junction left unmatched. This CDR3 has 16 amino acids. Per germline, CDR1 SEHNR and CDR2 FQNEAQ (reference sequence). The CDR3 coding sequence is TGTGCCAGCAGCTCGGGACAGGCGGATTGGTATTCACCCCTCCACTTT. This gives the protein CASSSGQADWYSPLHF.

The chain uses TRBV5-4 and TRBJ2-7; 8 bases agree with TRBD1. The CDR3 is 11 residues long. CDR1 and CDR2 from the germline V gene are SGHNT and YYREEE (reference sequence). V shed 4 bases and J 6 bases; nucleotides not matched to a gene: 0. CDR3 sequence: CASSDRGEQYF. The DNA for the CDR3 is TGTGCCAGCAGCGACAGGGGCGAGCAGTACTTC.

This chain's CDR3 is CASSLAVNSNQPQHF. For the CDR3, the DNA is TGTGCCAGCAGTTTGGCCGTAAATAGCAATCAGCCCCAGCATTTT. The chain links TRBV6-5 to TRBJ1-5, with D uncertain. The germline CDR1 and CDR2 sequences are MNHEY and SVGAGI. Trimming took 4 bases from V and 0 from J, leaving 10 bases between them. CDR3 size: 15 residues.

The CDR3 spells CASHFSGSSSGELFF. CDR3 DNA sequence: TGTGCCAGCCACTTTAGCGGGAGTTCATCCGGGGAGCTGTTTTTT. V gene TRBV19 combines with J gene TRBJ2-2; 9 bases line up with TRBD2. V lost 9 bases, J lost 6 bases, and 11 bases stayed unmatched. The CDR3 is 15 residues long. Germline CDR1 reads LNHDA; CDR2 reads SQIVND (reference sequence).

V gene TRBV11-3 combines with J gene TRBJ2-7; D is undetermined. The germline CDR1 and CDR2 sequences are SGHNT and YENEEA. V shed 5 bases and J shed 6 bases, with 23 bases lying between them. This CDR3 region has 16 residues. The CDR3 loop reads CASSARRSGTPAEQYF. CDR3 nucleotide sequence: TGTGCCAGCAGCGCCCGACGCTCAGGAACCCCGGCCGAGCAGTACTTC.

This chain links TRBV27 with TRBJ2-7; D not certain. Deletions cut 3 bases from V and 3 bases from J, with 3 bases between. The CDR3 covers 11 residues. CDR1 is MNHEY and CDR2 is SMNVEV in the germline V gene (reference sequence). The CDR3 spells CASSFGYEQYF. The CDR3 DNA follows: TGTGCCAGCAGTTTCGGCTACGAGCAGTACTTC.

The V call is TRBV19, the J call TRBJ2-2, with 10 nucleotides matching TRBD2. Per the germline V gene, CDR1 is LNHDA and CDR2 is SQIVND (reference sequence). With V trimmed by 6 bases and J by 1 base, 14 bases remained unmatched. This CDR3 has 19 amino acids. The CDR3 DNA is TGTGCCAGTAGCTCCCGCCTGCGTAGCGGGGGGTTGAACACCGGGGAGCTGTTTTTT. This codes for CASSSRLRSGGLNTGELFF.

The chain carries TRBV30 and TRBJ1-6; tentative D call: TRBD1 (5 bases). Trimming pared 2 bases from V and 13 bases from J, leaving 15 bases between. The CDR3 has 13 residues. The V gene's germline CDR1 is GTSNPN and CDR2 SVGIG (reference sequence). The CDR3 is CAWSPLEGMPLHF. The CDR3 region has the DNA TGTGCCTGGAGTCCTTTGGAGGGGATGCCCCTCCACTTT.

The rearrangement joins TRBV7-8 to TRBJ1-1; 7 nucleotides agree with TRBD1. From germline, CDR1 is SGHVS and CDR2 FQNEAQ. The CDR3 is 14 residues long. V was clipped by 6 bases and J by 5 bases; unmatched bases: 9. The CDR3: CASSLKGARTEAFF. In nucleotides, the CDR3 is TGTGCCAGCAGTCTAAAGGGGGCTAGGACTGAAGCTTTCTTT.

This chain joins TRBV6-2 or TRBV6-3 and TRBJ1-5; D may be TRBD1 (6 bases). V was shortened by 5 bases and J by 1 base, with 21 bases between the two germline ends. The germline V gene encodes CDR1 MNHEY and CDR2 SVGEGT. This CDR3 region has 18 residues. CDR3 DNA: TGTGCCAGCAGTCTAAGGGGGGGGACGGTCCTAAGCAATCAGCCCCAGCATTTT. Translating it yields CASSLRGGTVLSNQPQHF.

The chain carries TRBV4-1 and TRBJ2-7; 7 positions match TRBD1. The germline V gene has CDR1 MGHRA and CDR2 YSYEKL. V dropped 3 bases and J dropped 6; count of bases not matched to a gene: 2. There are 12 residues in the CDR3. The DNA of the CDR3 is TGCGCCAGCAGCCAGACAGGGAGCGAGCAGTACTTC. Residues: CASSQTGSEQYF.

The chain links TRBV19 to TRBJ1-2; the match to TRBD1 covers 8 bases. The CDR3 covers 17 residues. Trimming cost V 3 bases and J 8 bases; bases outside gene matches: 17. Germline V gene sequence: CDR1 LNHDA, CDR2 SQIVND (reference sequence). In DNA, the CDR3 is TGTGCCAGTAGTATTGCCGGACAGGGATTGGCTTTTTGGGGCTACACCTTC. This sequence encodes CASSIAGQGLAFWGYTF.

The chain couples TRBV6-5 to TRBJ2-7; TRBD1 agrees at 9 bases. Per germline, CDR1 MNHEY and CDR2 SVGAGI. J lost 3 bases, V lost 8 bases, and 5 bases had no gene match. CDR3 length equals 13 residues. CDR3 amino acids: CASVWGQGYEQYF. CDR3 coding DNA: TGTGCCAGCGTTTGGGGACAGGGCTACGAGCAGTACTTC.

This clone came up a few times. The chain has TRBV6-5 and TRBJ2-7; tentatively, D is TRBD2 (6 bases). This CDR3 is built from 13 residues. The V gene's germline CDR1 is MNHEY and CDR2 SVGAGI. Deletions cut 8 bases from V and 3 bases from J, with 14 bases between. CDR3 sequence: CASRWRALYEQYF. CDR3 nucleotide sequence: TGTGCCAGCCGGTGGAGGGCTCTCTACGAGCAGTACTTC.

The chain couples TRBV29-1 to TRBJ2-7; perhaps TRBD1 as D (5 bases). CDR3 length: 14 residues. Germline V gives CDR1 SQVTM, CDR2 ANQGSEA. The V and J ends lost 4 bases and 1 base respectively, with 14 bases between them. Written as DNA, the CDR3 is TGCAGCGTTGTGGGGCAGGGAATATCCTACGAGCAGTACTTC. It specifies CSVVGQGISYEQYF.

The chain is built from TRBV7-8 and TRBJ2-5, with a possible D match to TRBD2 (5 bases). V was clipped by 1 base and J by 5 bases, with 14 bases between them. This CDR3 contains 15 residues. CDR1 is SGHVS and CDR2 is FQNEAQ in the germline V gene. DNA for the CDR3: TGTGCCAGCAGCTTAGAGAACGGGGTGGGGGAGACCCAGTACTTC. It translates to CASSLENGVGETQYF.

This chain's CDR3 is CASSILAGRGSEQYF. The CDR3 bases are TGTGCCAGTAGTATCTTGGCGGGGAGGGGCAGCGAGCAGTACTTC. The chain couples TRBV19 to TRBJ2-7, with 7 bases aligning to TRBD2. J lost 6 bases, V lost 3 bases, and 11 bases had no gene match. Germline lookup yields CDR1 LNHDA and CDR2 SQIVND (reference sequence). The CDR3 extends over 15 amino acids.

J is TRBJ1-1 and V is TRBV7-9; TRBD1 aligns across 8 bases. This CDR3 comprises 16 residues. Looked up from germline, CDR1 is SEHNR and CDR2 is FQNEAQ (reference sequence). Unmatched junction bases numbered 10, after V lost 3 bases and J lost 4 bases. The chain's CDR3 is CASSLGTGGFGTEAFF. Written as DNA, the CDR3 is TGTGCCAGCAGCTTGGGAACAGGGGGGTTTGGCACTGAAGCTTTCTTT.

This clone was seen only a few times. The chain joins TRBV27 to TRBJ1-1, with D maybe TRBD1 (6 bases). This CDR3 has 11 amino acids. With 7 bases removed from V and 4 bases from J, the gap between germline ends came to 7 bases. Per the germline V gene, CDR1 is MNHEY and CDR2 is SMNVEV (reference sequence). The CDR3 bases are TGTGCCAGCATCAGGGGCACTGAAGCTTTCTTT. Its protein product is CASIRGTEAFF.

The CDR3 reads CASSQGGQERYNEQFF. CDR3 DNA sequence: TGTGCCAGCAGCCAAGGGGGACAGGAAAGATACAATGAGCAGTTCTTC. The J gene is TRBJ2-1, the V gene TRBV14, with 8 bases aligning to TRBD1. Germline loops: CDR1 SGHDN, CDR2 FVKESK. The junction had 6 bases not matched to a gene; V was cut back by 1 base and J by 4 bases. CDR3 length: 16 amino acids. Supplemented by reference TRBV14 and TRBJ2-1, the full variable domain reads EAGVTQFPSHSVIEKGQTVTLRCDPISGHDNLYWYRRVMGKEIKFLLHFVKESKQDESGMPNNRFLAERTGGTYSTLKVQPAELEDSGVYFCASSQGGQERYNEQFFGPGTRLTVL.

The CDR3 here is CASSHRDTSYEQYF. CDR3 DNA sequence: TGTGCCAGCTCACACAGGGACACTTCCTACGAGCAGTACTTC. J is TRBJ2-7 and V is TRBV18, with a tentative D call TRBD1 (6 bases). Germline V gene lookup returns CDR1 KGHSH and CDR2 LQKENI. Trimming removed 4 bases from V and 1 base from J, with 11 bases in between. The CDR3 is 14 amino acids.

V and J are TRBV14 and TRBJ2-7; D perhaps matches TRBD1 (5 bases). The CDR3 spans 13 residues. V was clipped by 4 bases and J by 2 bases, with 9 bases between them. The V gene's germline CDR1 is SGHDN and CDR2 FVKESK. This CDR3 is CASSPPGTYEQYF. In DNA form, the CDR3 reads TGTGCCAGCAGCCCACCAGGGACCTACGAGCAGTACTTC. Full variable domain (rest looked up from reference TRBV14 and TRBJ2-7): EAGVTQFPSHSVIEKGQTVTLRCDPISGHDNLYWYRRVMGKEIKFLLHFVKESKQDESGMPNNRFLAERTGGTYSTLKVQPAELEDSGVYFCASSPPGTYEQYFGPGTRLTVT.

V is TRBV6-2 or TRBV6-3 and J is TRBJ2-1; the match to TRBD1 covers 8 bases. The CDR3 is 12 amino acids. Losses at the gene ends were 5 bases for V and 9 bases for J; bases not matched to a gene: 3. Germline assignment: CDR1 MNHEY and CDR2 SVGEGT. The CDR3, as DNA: TGTGCCAGCAGTCGACAGGGGAGTGAGCAGTTCTTC. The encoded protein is CASSRQGSEQFF.

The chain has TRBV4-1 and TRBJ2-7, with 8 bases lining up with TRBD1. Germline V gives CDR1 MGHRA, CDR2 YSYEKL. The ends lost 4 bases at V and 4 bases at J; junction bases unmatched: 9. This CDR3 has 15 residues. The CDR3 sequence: CASSREDRGVYEQYF. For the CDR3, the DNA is TGCGCCAGCAGCCGTGAAGACAGGGGAGTTTACGAGCAGTACTTC.

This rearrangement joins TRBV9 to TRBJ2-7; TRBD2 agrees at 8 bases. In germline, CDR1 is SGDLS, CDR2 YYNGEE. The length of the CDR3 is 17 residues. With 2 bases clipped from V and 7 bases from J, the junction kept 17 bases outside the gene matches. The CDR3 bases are TGTGCCAGCAGCGTCGGTCCGGGAGGGGGAGCCCCGGGGGAGCAGTACTTC. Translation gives CASSVGPGGGAPGEQYF.

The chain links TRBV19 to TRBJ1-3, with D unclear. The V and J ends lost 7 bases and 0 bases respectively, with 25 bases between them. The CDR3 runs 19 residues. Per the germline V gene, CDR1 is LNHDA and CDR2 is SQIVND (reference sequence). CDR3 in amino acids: CASTTYTMDTESSGNTIYF. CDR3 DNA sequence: TGTGCCAGTACCACGTATACGATGGATACAGAGAGCTCTGGAAACACCATATATTTT.

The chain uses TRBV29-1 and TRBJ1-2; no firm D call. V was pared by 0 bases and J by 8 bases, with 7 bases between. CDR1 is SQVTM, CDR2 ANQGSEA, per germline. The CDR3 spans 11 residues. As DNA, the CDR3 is TGCAGCGTTGAAGATCTTGCGGGCTACACCTTC. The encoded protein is CSVEDLAGYTF.

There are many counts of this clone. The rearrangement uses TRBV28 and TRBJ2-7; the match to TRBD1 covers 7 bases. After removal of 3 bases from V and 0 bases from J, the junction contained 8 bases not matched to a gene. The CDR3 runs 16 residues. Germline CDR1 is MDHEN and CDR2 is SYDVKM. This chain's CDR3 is CASSLPTGYSSYEQYF. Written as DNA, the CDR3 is TGTGCCAGCAGTTTGCCGACAGGGTATAGCTCCTACGAGCAGTACTTC. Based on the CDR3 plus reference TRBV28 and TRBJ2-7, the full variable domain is DVKVTQSSRYLVKRTGEKVFLECVQDMDHENMFWYRQDPGLGLRLIYFSYDVKMKEKGDIPEGYSVSREKKERFSLILESASTNQTSMYLCASSLPTGYSSYEQYFGPGTRLTVT.

The CDR3 sequence: CASSLGAGAVDTEAFF. CDR3 DNA: TGTGCCAGCAGCTTAGGGGCAGGGGCAGTGGACACTGAAGCTTTCTTT. The gene calls are TRBV7-9 and TRBJ1-1; possibly TRBD1 for D (6 bases). The germline gives CDR1 SEHNR, CDR2 FQNEAQ (reference sequence). V was shortened by 1 base and J by 3 bases, with 15 bases between the two germline ends. The CDR3 totals 16 residues.